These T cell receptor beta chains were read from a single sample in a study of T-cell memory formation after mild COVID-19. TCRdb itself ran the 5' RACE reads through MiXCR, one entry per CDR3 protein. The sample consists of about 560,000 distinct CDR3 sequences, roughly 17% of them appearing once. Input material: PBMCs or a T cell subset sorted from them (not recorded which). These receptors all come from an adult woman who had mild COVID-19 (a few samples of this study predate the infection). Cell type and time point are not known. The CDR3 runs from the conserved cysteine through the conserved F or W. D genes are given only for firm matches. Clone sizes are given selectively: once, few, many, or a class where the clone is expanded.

cdr3_aa: CASSEGGGTQYF; cdr3_nt: TGTGCCAGCAGTGAAGGAGGGGGGACCCAGTACTTC; j_call: TRBJ2-5; v_call: TRBV2; d_call: .; clone_size: .
cdr3_aa: CASSADRGRLSNEQFF; cdr3_nt: TGTGCCAGCAGCGCGGACAGGGGGAGACTCAGCAATGAGCAGTTCTTC; j_call: TRBJ2-1; v_call: TRBV13; d_call: TRBD1; clone_size: .
cdr3_aa: CASSYWGQGDNEQFF; cdr3_nt: TGTGCCAGCAGTTACTGGGGACAGGGGGACAATGAGCAGTTCTTC; j_call: TRBJ2-1; v_call: TRBV6-5; d_call: TRBD1; clone_size: few
cdr3_aa: CASSLPGLAGDIVNTGELFF; cdr3_nt: TGCGCCAGCAGCTTGCCGGGACTAGCGGGGGATATAGTGAACACCGGGGAGCTGTTTTTT; j_call: TRBJ2-2; v_call: TRBV5-1; d_call: TRBD2; clone_size: few
cdr3_aa: CSAELALSYNEQFF; cdr3_nt: TGCAGTGCCGAACTAGCGCTCTCCTACAATGAGCAGTTCTTC; j_call: TRBJ2-1; v_call: TRBV20-1; d_call: TRBD2; clone_size: .
cdr3_aa: CASSYLTGDSNQPQHF; cdr3_nt: TGTGCCAGCAGTTACCTAACCGGAGATAGCAATCAGCCCCAGCATTTT; j_call: TRBJ1-5; v_call: TRBV12-3/TRBV12-4; d_call: .; clone_size: .
cdr3_aa: CASTYASGGIYEQFF; cdr3_nt: TGTGCCAGCACCTATGCTAGCGGGGGTATCTATGAGCAGTTCTTC; j_call: TRBJ2-1; v_call: TRBV7-6; d_call: TRBD2; clone_size: .
cdr3_aa: CASSSPQERDEQFF; cdr3_nt: TGTGCCAGCAGCTCCCCACAGGAGAGAGATGAGCAGTTCTTC; j_call: TRBJ2-1; v_call: TRBV11-2; d_call: .; clone_size: .
cdr3_aa: CASSSGGAEGYTF; cdr3_nt: TGTGCCAGCAGCAGCGGGGGCGCGGAGGGCTACACCTTC; j_call: TRBJ1-2; v_call: TRBV5-6; d_call: .; clone_size: .
cdr3_aa: CASSLETGPYGYTF; cdr3_nt: TGTGCCAGCAGCTTAGAAACAGGCCCCTATGGCTACACCTTC; j_call: TRBJ1-2; v_call: TRBV5-1; d_call: .; clone_size: .
cdr3_aa: CASSAFDGNTEAFF; cdr3_nt: TGTGCCAGCAGTGCTTTCGACGGGAACACTGAAGCTTTCTTT; j_call: TRBJ1-1; v_call: TRBV2; d_call: .; clone_size: .
cdr3_aa: CASSGQGTGYTF; cdr3_nt: TGTGCCAGCAGCGGCCAGGGTACTGGCTACACCTTC; j_call: TRBJ1-2; v_call: TRBV7-3; d_call: .; clone_size: few
cdr3_aa: CSARNRGYNKQFF; cdr3_nt: TGCAGTGCTAGGAACCGGGGTTACAATAAGCAGTTCTTC; j_call: TRBJ2-1; v_call: TRBV20-1; d_call: .; clone_size: .
cdr3_aa: CSVDMAYQETQYF; cdr3_nt: TGCAGCGTTGATATGGCGTACCAAGAGACCCAGTACTTC; j_call: TRBJ2-5; v_call: TRBV29-1; d_call: .; clone_size: .
cdr3_aa: CASSQLAGGVQFF; cdr3_nt: TGCGCCAGCAGCCAGCTAGCGGGGGGGGTCCAGTTCTTC; j_call: TRBJ2-1; v_call: TRBV4-1; d_call: TRBD2; clone_size: .
cdr3_aa: CSVEYGLAGGGTQYF; cdr3_nt: TGCAGCGTTGAGTACGGACTAGCGGGAGGGGGTACGCAGTATTTT; j_call: TRBJ2-3; v_call: TRBV29-1; d_call: TRBD2; clone_size: .
cdr3_aa: CASSGGGVMNTEAFF; cdr3_nt: TGTGCCAGCAGCGGAGGAGGAGTAATGAACACTGAAGCTTTCTTT; j_call: TRBJ1-1; v_call: TRBV9; d_call: .; clone_size: .
cdr3_aa: CSVGALGPGVGAFF; cdr3_nt: TGCAGCGTTGGGGCCCTGGGACCAGGGGTCGGAGCTTTCTTT; j_call: TRBJ1-1; v_call: TRBV29-1; d_call: .; clone_size: few
cdr3_aa: CASSPINEQFF; cdr3_nt: TGTGCCAGCAGCCCAATCAATGAGCAGTTCTTC; j_call: TRBJ2-1; v_call: TRBV7-6; d_call: .; clone_size: .
cdr3_aa: CASRLQGDEQFF; cdr3_nt: TGTGCCAGCAGACTACAGGGGGATGAGCAGTTCTTC; j_call: TRBJ2-1; v_call: TRBV7-9; d_call: TRBD1; clone_size: .
cdr3_aa: CASSRTGNYNEQFF; cdr3_nt: TGTGCCAGCAGCCGGACAGGGAATTACAATGAGCAGTTCTTC; j_call: TRBJ2-1; v_call: TRBV7-9; d_call: TRBD1; clone_size: few
cdr3_aa: CASSLGGTQPQHF; cdr3_nt: TGTGCCAGCAGTTTAGGGGGTACTCAGCCCCAGCATTTT; j_call: TRBJ1-5; v_call: TRBV12-3/TRBV12-4; d_call: .; clone_size: .
cdr3_aa: CASTKRGPEQFF; cdr3_nt: TGTGCCAGCACTAAACGGGGACCTGAGCAGTTCTTC; j_call: TRBJ2-1; v_call: TRBV25-1; d_call: .; clone_size: .
cdr3_aa: CATLTETRTEAFF; cdr3_nt: TGTGCCACCCTCACCGAAACCCGGACTGAAGCTTTCTTT; j_call: TRBJ1-1; v_call: TRBV6-5; d_call: .; clone_size: .
cdr3_aa: CASSTSDRPPSYEQYF; cdr3_nt: TGTGCCAGTAGTACATCGGACAGGCCGCCCTCCTACGAGCAGTACTTC; j_call: TRBJ2-7; v_call: TRBV19; d_call: TRBD1; clone_size: few
cdr3_aa: CASSFTGGYMNTEAFF; cdr3_nt: TGCGCCAGCAGCTTTACAGGGGGCTATATGAACACTGAAGCTTTCTTT; j_call: TRBJ1-1; v_call: TRBV4-3; d_call: TRBD1; clone_size: .
cdr3_aa: CASSSNTNTIYF; cdr3_nt: TGTGCCAGCAGCTCGAATACGAACACCATATATTTT; j_call: TRBJ1-3; v_call: TRBV9; d_call: .; clone_size: .
cdr3_aa: CASRSPLLQGYTGELFF; cdr3_nt: TGTGCCAGCAGGTCACCGCTTCTACAGGGGTACACCGGGGAGCTGTTTTTT; j_call: TRBJ2-2; v_call: TRBV11-3; d_call: TRBD1; clone_size: .
cdr3_aa: CASSPPGTLGIAGELFF; cdr3_nt: TGTGCCAGCAGCCCCCCGGGGACTTTAGGCATCGCCGGGGAGCTGTTTTTT; j_call: TRBJ2-2; v_call: TRBV9; d_call: .; clone_size: .
cdr3_aa: CASSPKPGQGTAKNIQYF; cdr3_nt: TGTGCCAGCAGCCCGAAGCCGGGACAGGGGACGGCCAAAAACATTCAGTACTTC; j_call: TRBJ2-4; v_call: TRBV7-9; d_call: TRBD1; clone_size: few
cdr3_aa: CASRGGLERSYEQYF; cdr3_nt: TGCGCCAGCAGGGGGGGCCTAGAACGGTCCTACGAGCAGTACTTC; j_call: TRBJ2-7; v_call: TRBV5-1; d_call: .; clone_size: .
cdr3_aa: CASSSDRGMNEQFF; cdr3_nt: TGTGCCAGCAGCTCGGACAGGGGGATGAATGAGCAGTTCTTC; j_call: TRBJ2-1; v_call: TRBV6-5; d_call: TRBD1; clone_size: .
cdr3_aa: CASSQVLGSYGYTF; cdr3_nt: TGCGCCAGCAGCCAAGTTTTAGGGTCCTATGGCTACACCTTC; j_call: TRBJ1-2; v_call: TRBV4-1; d_call: .; clone_size: .
cdr3_aa: CASIKEGGWFPYEQYF; cdr3_nt: TGTGCCAGCATAAAGGAAGGGGGCTGGTTTCCCTACGAGCAGTACTTC; j_call: TRBJ2-7; v_call: TRBV6-1; d_call: TRBD1; clone_size: few
cdr3_aa: CASGAGLSTDTQYF; cdr3_nt: TGTGCCAGCGGAGCGGGCCTATCCACAGATACGCAGTATTTT; j_call: TRBJ2-3; v_call: TRBV5-4; d_call: .; clone_size: few
cdr3_aa: CAISQAMNTEAFF; cdr3_nt: TGTGCCATCAGCCAGGCAATGAACACTGAAGCTTTCTTT; j_call: TRBJ1-1; v_call: TRBV10-3; d_call: .; clone_size: .
cdr3_aa: CASSLVRDEQYF; cdr3_nt: TGTGCCAGCAGTTTAGTCCGGGATGAGCAGTACTTC; j_call: TRBJ2-7; v_call: TRBV7-9; d_call: .; clone_size: many
cdr3_aa: CASSLAQGDRQFF; cdr3_nt: TGTGCCAGCAGCTTAGCCCAGGGGGATCGGCAGTTCTTC; j_call: TRBJ2-1; v_call: TRBV7-2; d_call: TRBD1; clone_size: .
cdr3_aa: CASSSVGTNEKLFF; cdr3_nt: TGTGCCAGCAGCTCGGTAGGGACTAATGAAAAACTGTTTTTT; j_call: TRBJ1-4; v_call: TRBV11-3; d_call: .; clone_size: .
cdr3_aa: CASSPDRVQPQHF; cdr3_nt: TGTGCCAGCAGCCCCGACAGGGTGCAGCCCCAGCATTTT; j_call: TRBJ1-5; v_call: TRBV3-1; d_call: TRBD1; clone_size: few
cdr3_aa: CASRRWTGRSGANVLTF; cdr3_nt: TGTGCCAGCAGGCGGTGGACAGGGCGCTCTGGGGCCAACGTCCTGACTTTC; j_call: TRBJ2-6; v_call: TRBV6-1; d_call: TRBD1; clone_size: .
cdr3_aa: CASSLDLGGIGNQPQHF; cdr3_nt: TGTGCCAGCTCACTGGACCTGGGGGGAATCGGCAATCAGCCCCAGCATTTT; j_call: TRBJ1-5; v_call: TRBV18; d_call: .; clone_size: .
cdr3_aa: CASSLTRTPTGELFF; cdr3_nt: TGCGCCAGCAGCTTGACAAGGACCCCCACCGGGGAGCTGTTTTTT; j_call: TRBJ2-2; v_call: TRBV5-1; d_call: .; clone_size: many
cdr3_aa: CASSIEGRRGSSYNSPLHF; cdr3_nt: TGTGCCAGTAGTATAGAAGGTCGGAGAGGGAGCTCCTATAATTCACCCCTCCACTTT; j_call: TRBJ1-6; v_call: TRBV19; d_call: .; clone_size: few
cdr3_aa: CASQREIGQGFYEQYF; cdr3_nt: TGTGCCAGCCAACGAGAGATAGGACAGGGGTTCTACGAGCAGTACTTC; j_call: TRBJ2-7; v_call: TRBV28; d_call: TRBD1; clone_size: .
cdr3_aa: CAGDTSGRHNEQFF; cdr3_nt: TGTGCCGGGGATACTAGCGGGAGGCACAATGAGCAGTTCTTC; j_call: TRBJ2-1; v_call: TRBV7-9; d_call: TRBD2; clone_size: few
cdr3_aa: CASSQSRVAKINEQFF; cdr3_nt: TGCGCCAGCAGTCAATCGCGGGTCGCTAAGATCAATGAGCAGTTCTTC; j_call: TRBJ2-1; v_call: TRBV23-1; d_call: .; clone_size: few
cdr3_aa: CASSSPGRPNEQFF; cdr3_nt: TGTGCCAGCAGTTCCCCGGGGCGGCCCAATGAGCAGTTCTTC; j_call: TRBJ2-1; v_call: TRBV27; d_call: .; clone_size: few
cdr3_aa: CARSLAGGTTGGHDTEAFF; cdr3_nt: TGTGCCAGATCTCTCGCGGGGGGTACCACAGGGGGCCATGACACTGAAGCTTTCTTT; j_call: TRBJ1-1; v_call: TRBV4-2; d_call: TRBD1; clone_size: few
cdr3_aa: CASSLTPSGGNEQFF; cdr3_nt: TGTGCCAGCAGCTTAACCCCTAGCGGGGGGAATGAGCAGTTCTTC; j_call: TRBJ2-1; v_call: TRBV7-3; d_call: TRBD2; clone_size: many
cdr3_aa: CASSPRGGGYRPDKNIQYF; cdr3_nt: TGTGCCAGCAGCCCACGGGGGGGGGGCTATCGACCCGACAAAAACATTCAGTACTTC; j_call: TRBJ2-4; v_call: TRBV7-6; d_call: TRBD2; clone_size: few
cdr3_aa: CASGGYLRVRTGGYGYTF; cdr3_nt: TGTGCCAGCGGCGGTTATCTCAGGGTTAGGACAGGGGGATATGGCTACACCTTC; j_call: TRBJ1-2; v_call: TRBV6-6; d_call: TRBD1; clone_size: .
cdr3_aa: CASSLSGGARDTQYF; cdr3_nt: TGTGCCAGCAGCTTAAGCGGGGGGGCACGAGATACGCAGTATTTT; j_call: TRBJ2-3; v_call: TRBV7-9; d_call: TRBD2; clone_size: .
cdr3_aa: CASSRGGGRQFF; cdr3_nt: TGTGCCAGCAGCCGGGGCGGGGGGCGACAGTTCTTC; j_call: TRBJ2-1; v_call: TRBV7-2; d_call: TRBD2; clone_size: few